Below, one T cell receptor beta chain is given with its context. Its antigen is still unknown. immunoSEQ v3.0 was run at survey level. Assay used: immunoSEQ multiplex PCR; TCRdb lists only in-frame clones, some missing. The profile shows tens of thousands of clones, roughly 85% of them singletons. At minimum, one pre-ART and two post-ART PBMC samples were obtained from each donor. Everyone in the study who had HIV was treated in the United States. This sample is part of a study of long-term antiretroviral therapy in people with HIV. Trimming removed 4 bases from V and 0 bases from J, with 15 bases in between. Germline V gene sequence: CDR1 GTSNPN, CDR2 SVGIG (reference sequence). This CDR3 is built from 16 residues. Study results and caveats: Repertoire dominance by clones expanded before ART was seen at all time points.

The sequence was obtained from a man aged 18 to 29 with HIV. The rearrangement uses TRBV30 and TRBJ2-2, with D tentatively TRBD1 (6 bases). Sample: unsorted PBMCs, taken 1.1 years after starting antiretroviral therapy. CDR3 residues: CAWTNSRTANTGELFF. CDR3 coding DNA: TGTGCCTGGACTAACTCCCGGACAGCGAACACCGGGGAGCTGTTTTTT.